One sample yielded the 10 T cell receptor beta chains listed below, sequenced in a study of blood T cells in healthy people across ages. Next came a second PCR, run for roughly 6 to 11 cycles, which used a sample-barcoded 5' primer along with a J-beta primer mix. TCRdb passed the 5' RACE reads through MiXCR, listing each CDR3 protein once. Of 750,000 to 950,000 distinct CDR3 sequences listed, roughly 24% were seen once; the top ten hold about 2.9%. Another study also made use of these data, one on T cells of mothers and their children.

The specimen was blood. The receptor set was obtained from a boy aged 10-17 years in good health.

The CDR3 reads CASSPRPGPQRDTQYF. The CDR3, as DNA: TGTGCCAGCAGTCCTCGGCCCGGACCCCAGAGGGATACGCAGTATTTT. The V gene is TRBV6-6, the J gene TRBJ2-3; D is ambiguous. Trimming took 5 bases from V and 6 from J, leaving 21 bases between them. The CDR3 consists of 16 residues. Germline V gene data show CDR1 as MNHNY and CDR2 as SVGAGI (reference sequence).

Remarks on this clonotype: The junction does not match germline at one end; this may be a read error. V gene TRBV3-1 combines with J gene TRBJ1-6; D not certain. This CDR3 is built from 17 residues. Germline V gene lookup returns CDR1 LGHDT and CDR2 YNNKEL (reference sequence). CDR3 in amino acids: CASSQDRPSSYNSPLHF. The CDR3 DNA follows: TGTGCCAGCAGCCAAGATCGTCCGAGCTCCTATAATTCGCCCCTCCACTTT.

The chain joins TRBV28 to TRBJ2-5; 10 bases fit TRBD2. The CDR3 consists of 17 residues. Germline CDR1 reads MDHEN; CDR2 reads SYDVKM. The V and J ends lost 1 base and 4 bases, in that order; junction bases with no gene match: 9. CDR3 in amino acids: CASSLSGSGGRGETQYF. The CDR3, as DNA: TGTGCCAGCAGTTTATCGGGTAGCGGGGGGCGAGGAGAGACCCAGTACTTC.

This chain joins TRBV15 and TRBJ2-5; TRBD2 might be the D (5 bases). V lost 5 bases to trimming and J lost 1 base, with 14 bases between them. There are 15 residues in the CDR3. CDR1 is LNHNV, CDR2 YYDKDF, per germline (reference sequence). The CDR3 sequence: CATSLRVSGQETQYF. In nucleotides, the CDR3 is TGTGCCACCAGCCTGCGGGTGAGCGGCCAAGAGACCCAGTACTTC. The variable domain in full, completed from reference TRBV15 and TRBJ2-5, reads DAMVIQNPRYQVTQFGKPVTLSCSQTLNHNVMYWYQQKSSQAPKLLFHYYDKDFNNEADTPDNFQSRRPNTSFCFLDIRSPGLGDTAMYLCATSLRVSGQETQYFGPGTRLLVL.

This chain joins TRBV28 and TRBJ2-7; TRBD1 matches 8 bases. The junction had 9 bases not matched to a gene; V was cut back by 6 bases and J by 2 bases. Germline CDR1 reads MDHEN; CDR2 reads SYDVKM. The CDR3 loop spans 15 amino acids. CDR3 DNA sequence: TGTGCCAGCAGCTCCGGACAGGGCGCCCCCTACGAGCAGTACTTC. This codes for CASSSGQGAPYEQYF.

The chain joins TRBV12-3 or TRBV12-4 to TRBJ1-2, with 7 positions matching TRBD1. The CDR3 is 15 residues long. V trimming: 3 bases; J trimming: 2 bases; junction bases outside the gene matches: 6. DNA of the CDR3: TGTGCCAGCAGTTTTCGAGGGGGCAAGAACTATGGCTACACCTTC. Translating gives CASSFRGGKNYGYTF.

In its sample, this clonotype was seen a few times. This rearrangement joins TRBV11-2 to TRBJ2-5, with no clear D. Germline assignment: CDR1 SGHAT and CDR2 FQNNGV. The CDR3 extends over 13 amino acids. Trimming shortened V by 2 bases and J by 4 bases, and 8 bases separated the two germline ends. The CDR3 DNA is TGTGCCAGCAGCTTACTCCTAGGAGAGACCCAGTACTTC. Amino acids: CASSLLLGETQYF.

The chain combines TRBV20-1 with TRBJ2-5; 8 bases are a match to TRBD1. V gave up 3 bases and J gave up 2 bases; unmatched junction bases: 5. Germline assignment: CDR1 DFQATT and CDR2 SNEGSKA (reference sequence). There are 14 residues in the CDR3. CDR3 nucleotide sequence: TGCAGTGCTAGGGAGCACAGGGGGCAAGAGACCCAGTACTTC. Translated, it gives CSAREHRGQETQYF.

The chain employs TRBV12-3 or TRBV12-4 and TRBJ2-5; a possible D gene is TRBD2 (6 bases). Matching the DNA end better, TRBJ2-7 makes the J call doubtful. The CDR3 loop spans 14 amino acids. The CDR3 protein is CASRGSGSTYEQYF. The CDR3 DNA is TGTGCCAGCAGGGGGTCCGGGAGTACCTACGAGCAGTACTTC.

This clonotype was detected only a few times. This chain joins TRBV7-8 and TRBJ2-3; D call uncertain. There are 13 residues in the CDR3. V shed 5 bases and J shed 8 bases, with 14 bases lying between them. The germline V gene encodes CDR1 SGHVS and CDR2 FQNEAQ. The CDR3 nucleotides are TGTGCCAGCAGCCCCCGGGTTAGGGCTACGCAGTATTTT. Protein: CASSPRVRATQYF.